This T cell receptor beta chain was sequenced in a study of blood T cell repertoires in COVID-19. Sequencing used immunoSEQ multiplex PCR; TCRdb keeps in-frame clones, though not all of them. There are approximately 97,000 clones in the sample; 75% to 90% occur only once, and around 20% lies in the top ten. The CDR3 has 15 residues. This clonotype was obtained from an elderly woman with acute or convalescent COVID-19. The chain joins TRBV21-1 to TRBJ1-5. TRBV21-1 represents a pseudogene. The sequenced sample was peripheral blood. CDR3 residues: CASSKEGAGGQPQHF. The CDR3 nucleotides are TGTGCCAGCAGCAAAGAGGGGGCGGGGGGTCAGCCCCAGCATTTT.